This T cell receptor (beta chain) is drawn from a study of blood T cell repertoires in COVID-19. At the level of the study: The origin of the acute and convalescent COVID-19 samples was the United States, Italy and Spain. The analysed material was cDNA or gDNA that came from T cells, B-cell-depleted T cells, or PBMCs.

The length of the CDR3 is 15 residues. CDR1 is SGHTA and CDR2 is FQGTGA in the germline V gene. Trimming took 3 bases from V and 2 from J; bases not matched to a gene: 4. This clone was detected only a few times. Original processing methods: Amplification with reference gene primers provided the estimates of nucleated cell counts. Repertoires were generated with immunoSEQ multiplex PCR, while TCRdb's copy carries only in-frame clones and drops some. V, J and clone size are taken as reported in that table, and D and trimming were inferred from the DNA itself. The sample lists about 74,000 clones, under 85% seen once, with around a fifth in the top ten.

The sample consisted of peripheral blood. This sequence was found in an older man with acute or convalescent COVID-19. The V and J genes are TRBV7-3 and TRBJ2-1, with 7 nucleotides matching TRBD1. The CDR3 coding sequence is TGTGCCAGCAGCTTGTTTGGACAGGCCTACAATGAGCAGTTCTTC. Its translation: CASSLFGQAYNEQFF.